The sequence of this T cell receptor (beta chain) was determined in a study of shared clonotypes between healthy human individuals. The study, taken as a whole, reports: Memory subsets generally showed lower estimated richness than naive subsets. Shared across a few donors were roughly 4.8% of the naive CD4 clonotypes.

Several immunoSEQ 96-well plates shared each subset's DNA, each plate a replicate. Sequencing used immunoSEQ multiplex PCR; TCRdb keeps in-frame clones, though not all of them. Of about 680,000 clones in the sample, approximately 79% were seen once. Regarding this clone: Its cognate antigen is unknown.

Donors were healthy HIV-negative adults without recently reported acute infections or vaccinations. The CDR3 extends over 13 amino acids. Deletions cut 6 bases from V and 4 bases from J, with 13 bases between. CDR1 and CDR2 (germline): MDHEN, SYDVKM. The chain recombines TRBV28 with TRBJ2-7; weak D call: TRBD1 (6 bases). Material: memory CD4+ T cells sorted from blood. Subset defined: CD45RA-negative fraction. The TCR comes from a woman under 40 in good health. CDR3 nucleotides: TGTGCCAGCAGACAGGGACCCGGGTACGAGCAGTACTTC. As protein: CASRQGPGYEQYF.